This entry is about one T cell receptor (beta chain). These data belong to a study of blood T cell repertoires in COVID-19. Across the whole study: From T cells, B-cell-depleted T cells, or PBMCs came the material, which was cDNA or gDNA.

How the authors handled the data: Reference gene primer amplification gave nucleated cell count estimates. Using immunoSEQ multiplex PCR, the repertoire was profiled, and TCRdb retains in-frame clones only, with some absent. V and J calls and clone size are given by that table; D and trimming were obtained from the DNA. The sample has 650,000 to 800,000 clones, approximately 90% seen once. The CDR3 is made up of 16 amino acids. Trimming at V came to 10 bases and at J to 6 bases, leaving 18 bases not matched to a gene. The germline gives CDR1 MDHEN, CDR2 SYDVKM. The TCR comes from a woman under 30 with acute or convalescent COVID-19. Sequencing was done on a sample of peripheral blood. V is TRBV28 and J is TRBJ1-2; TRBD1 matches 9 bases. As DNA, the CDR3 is TGTGCCAACCGACCATCAGGAAGGACAGGGGCTGATGGCTACACCTTC. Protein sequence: CANRPSGRTGADGYTF.